A single sample gave rise to the 28 T cell receptor beta chains below, sequenced in a study of T-cell reconstitution after alpha-beta-depleted transplantation in children. Using unique molecular identifiers, the investigators prepared the TCRbeta library. TCRdb re-analysed the PCR reads in MiXCR, keeping a single row per CDR3 protein. The sample records over 150,000 distinct CDR3 sequences, 11% being singletons. The sequences come from PBMCs, collected before TCRalphabeta/CD19-depleted stem cell transplant. The receptor source for this set is a boy aged 2 to 9 with acute myeloid leukemia, due to receive a stem cell transplant.

This clonotype has a count of ten or more. The CDR3 reads CASSLRNGEKLFF. The CDR3 region has the DNA TGTGCCAGCAGCTTAAGGAACGGTGAAAAACTGTTTTTT. J is TRBJ1-4 and V is TRBV11-1, with D hard to call. V lost 2 bases and J 7 bases, leaving 8 bases between the germline ends. Germline V lookup: CDR1 SGHAT, CDR2 FQDESV (reference sequence). The CDR3 is 13 residues long.

Regarding this clonotype: This clone may be a read error of a much larger clone one base away. The V and J genes are TRBV7-3 and TRBJ2-3; D perhaps matches TRBD1 (6 bases). Germline lookup yields CDR1 SGHTA and CDR2 FQGTGA. This CDR3 contains 12 residues. This CDR3 is CASSQGSDTRYF. CDR3 bases: TGTGCCAGCAGCCAGGGGTCAGATACGCGGTATTTT.

This clonotype has at least ten counts. This chain uses TRBV29-1 with TRBJ1-5; the match to TRBD1 covers 8 bases. The CDR3 is made up of 14 amino acids. The germline gives CDR1 SQVTM, CDR2 ANQGSEA. With 6 bases clipped from V and 2 bases from J, the junction kept 6 bases outside the gene matches. The CDR3 DNA reads TGCAGCGTGTCCCCAGGGGGCGGCAATCAGCCCCAGCATTTT. It is translated as CSVSPGGGNQPQHF.

This clonotype was detected ten times or more. This chain joins TRBV5-1 and TRBJ2-7; 8 bases fit TRBD1. Germline CDR1 SGHRS, CDR2 YFSETQ. V lost 4 bases and J lost 0; bases outside the gene matches: 6. This CDR3 spans 15 amino acids. CDR3 protein: CASSGTGGSSYEQYF. CDR3 bases: TGCGCCAGCAGCGGAACAGGGGGGAGCTCCTACGAGCAGTACTTC.

Many counts were recorded for this clonotype. The chain recombines TRBV7-9 with TRBJ2-1; 12 nucleotides agree with TRBD1. J was trimmed by 10 bases and V by 2 bases; bases with no gene match: 6. CDR1 is SEHNR, CDR2 FQNEAQ, per germline (reference sequence). The CDR3 extends over 15 amino acids. Here the CDR3 reads CASSLRDRGPWEQFF. CDR3 sequence (DNA): TGTGCCAGCAGCTTACGGGACAGGGGGCCTTGGGAGCAGTTCTTC.

In its sample, this clonotype was seen many times. This chain joins TRBV5-1 and TRBJ2-3; TRBD2 matches at 8 bases. In germline, CDR1 is SGHRS, CDR2 YFSETQ. The junction had 8 bases not matched to a gene; V was cut back by 3 bases and J by 2 bases. The CDR3 loop spans 16 amino acids. The CDR3 nucleotides read TGCGCCAGCAGCTATAGCGGGACCACACCCACAGATACGCAGTATTTT. It translates to CASSYSGTTPTDTQYF.

With regard to this clonotype: At one end the junction does not follow the germline gene, possibly because of a read error. J is TRBJ2-7 and V is TRBV3-1; unclear D gene. The germline CDR1 and CDR2 sequences are LGHDT and YNNKEL (reference sequence). This CDR3 contains 13 residues. Here the CDR3 DNA reads TGTGCCAGCACCCAAGTTGCTACCTACGAGCTGTACTTC. Residues: CASTQVATYELYF.

At least ten counts were recorded for this clonotype. V and J are TRBV20-1 and TRBJ2-1; D ambiguous. The CDR3 is 12 amino acids. Trimming took 4 bases from V and 4 from J, leaving 8 bases between them. The germline gives CDR1 DFQATT, CDR2 SNEGSKA (reference sequence). The CDR3 loop reads CSANGVYNEQFF. The CDR3, as DNA: TGCAGTGCTAACGGTGTTTACAATGAGCAGTTCTTC.

This clonotype came up many times. The chain carries TRBV5-1 and TRBJ2-3; D is perhaps TRBD2 (5 bases). CDR1 SGHRS and CDR2 YFSETQ come from the germline V gene. This CDR3 comprises 13 residues. Trimming shortened V by 0 bases and J by 8 bases, and 10 bases separated the two germline ends. CDR3 protein: CASSLVGEGTQYF. The CDR3 DNA reads as TGCGCCAGCAGCTTGGTGGGAGAGGGTACGCAGTATTTT.

This clonotype was counted only a few times. The V gene is TRBV11-1, the J gene TRBJ2-7; TRBD2 aligns across 16 bases. V lost 6 bases and J lost 5; bases outside the gene matches: 16. This CDR3 is 19 amino acids long. Germline V gives CDR1 SGHAT, CDR2 FQDESV (reference sequence). Here the CDR3 DNA reads TGTGCCAGCAGTCTGCCCGGGGGACTAGCGGGAGGGCCGGGAGACGAGCAGTACTTC. It encodes CASSLPGGLAGGPGDEQYF.

About this clonotype itself: This may stem from a read error, because a much larger clone lies one nucleotide away. This chain joins TRBV3-1 and TRBJ1-2, with 8 bases matching TRBD1. CDR3 length equals 14 residues. Germline assignment: CDR1 LGHDT and CDR2 YNNKEL (reference sequence). The CDR3 sequence: CASSRGDRSYGDTF. DNA of the CDR3: TGTGCCAGCAGCAGGGGGGACAGGAGCTATGGCGACACCTTC.

This clonotype was seen ten or more times. The chain uses TRBV5-1 and TRBJ1-1, with D uncertain. Trimming stripped 6 bases from V and 5 bases from J, with 14 bases between. The germline V gene encodes CDR1 SGHRS and CDR2 YFSETQ. The CDR3 extends over 13 amino acids. The CDR3 region has the DNA TGCGCCAGCAAATTCCAAGCTACAACTGAAGCTTTCTTT. Encoded protein: CASKFQATTEAFF.

There are many counts of this clonotype. V usage is TRBV19 and J usage is TRBJ2-2, with 7 bases identical to TRBD1. Germline V lookup: CDR1 LNHDA, CDR2 SQIVND (reference sequence). The V and J ends lost 6 bases and 3 bases, in that order; junction bases with no gene match: 7. The CDR3 totals 15 residues. The CDR3 here is CASSGTDPYTGELFF. The CDR3 nucleotides are TGTGCCAGTAGCGGGACAGATCCGTACACCGGGGAGCTGTTTTTT.

The sample holds many counts of this clonotype. This rearrangement joins TRBV5-6 to TRBJ2-4; TRBD2 is a possible D gene (5 bases). Germline-derived CDR1 and CDR2 are SGHDT and YYEEEE. This CDR3 is 12 amino acids long. V lost 4 bases, J lost 5 bases, and 7 bases lay in between. The CDR3 bases are TGTGCCAGCAGCCGGGGAGAAAACATTCAGTACTTC. Amino acid sequence: CASSRGENIQYF.

This clonotype was seen repeatedly, ten times or more. The chain employs TRBV28 and TRBJ2-7, with 8 bases aligning to TRBD2. This CDR3 spans 14 amino acids. After removal of 6 bases from V and 3 bases from J, the junction contained 7 bases not matched to a gene. Germline-derived CDR1 and CDR2 are MDHEN and SYDVKM. The CDR3 reads CASRVLAGGYEQYF. Here the CDR3 DNA reads TGTGCCAGCAGGGTCTTGGCGGGAGGCTACGAGCAGTACTTC.

This clonotype was seen ten or more times. The rearrangement joins TRBV29-1 to TRBJ1-5; D perhaps matches TRBD1 (6 bases). The CDR3 totals 17 residues. CDR1 and CDR2 from the germline V gene are SQVTM and ANQGSEA. V lost 4 bases to trimming and J lost 1 base, with 20 bases between them. CDR3 bases: TGCAGCGTTGCTGGGTCAGGGGAGTCTATAAGCAATCAGCCCCAGCATTTT. This sequence encodes CSVAGSGESISNQPQHF.

At least ten counts were recorded for this clonotype. The chain joins TRBV13 to TRBJ1-2; D unclear. CDR3 size: 13 residues. Germline assignment: CDR1 PRHDT and CDR2 FYEKMQ (reference sequence). V lost 6 bases, J lost 3 bases, and 11 bases lay in between. The CDR3 DNA reads as TGTGCCAGCAGTAGAGGGCAGGACTATGGCTACACCTTC. This codes for CASSRGQDYGYTF.

This clonotype was picked up many times. This chain joins TRBV7-9 and TRBJ2-1; 12 bases map to TRBD2. Germline V gene data show CDR1 as SEHNR and CDR2 as FQNEAQ (reference sequence). The CDR3 spans 17 residues. The ends lost 6 bases at V and 0 bases at J; junction bases unmatched: 6. CDR3 residues: CASSPTSGGSSYNEQFF. The CDR3 DNA follows: TGTGCCAGCAGTCCGACTAGCGGGGGAAGCTCCTACAATGAGCAGTTCTTC.

Ten or more counts support this clonotype. V and J are TRBV7-6 and TRBJ2-1; D possibly uses TRBD1 or TRBD2 (5 bases each). The V gene lost 6 bases and the J gene lost 10 bases, with 22 bases spanning the gap. CDR3 length: 15 residues. The germline V gene has CDR1 SGHVS and CDR2 FNYEAQ. This CDR3 reads CASSAATGGIAEQFF. CDR3 bases: TGTGCCAGCAGTGCGGCTACTGGGGGAATAGCCGAGCAGTTCTTC.

This clonotype has at least ten counts. V gene TRBV3-1 combines with J gene TRBJ1-1, with D uncertain. The CDR3 spans 14 residues. V was shortened by 0 bases and J by 1 base, with 6 bases between the two germline ends. In germline, CDR1 is LGHDT, CDR2 YNNKEL (reference sequence). CDR3 nucleotides: TGTGCCAGCAGCCAAGACGCCACGAACACTGAAGCTTTCTTT. Amino acids: CASSQDATNTEAFF.

Ten or more counts support this clonotype. The V call is TRBV29-1, the J call TRBJ2-3; 8 bases are shared with TRBD2. CDR1 and CDR2 (germline): SQVTM, ANQGSEA. The CDR3 contains 14 residues. Trimming cost V 5 bases and J 1 base; bases outside gene matches: 5. The chain's CDR3 is CSVHRAGGTDTQYF. As DNA, the CDR3 is TGCAGCGTTCACCGAGCGGGGGGCACAGATACGCAGTATTTT.

This clonotype was observed at least ten times. The chain has TRBV20-1 and TRBJ2-2; D unresolved. The CDR3 loop spans 11 amino acids. V lost 6 bases, J lost 4 bases, and 6 bases lay in between. Germline CDR1 DFQATT, CDR2 SNEGSKA (reference sequence). The CDR3 spells CSAVVTGELFF. The CDR3 region has the DNA TGCAGTGCGGTTGTCACCGGGGAGCTGTTTTTT.

By share of the sample, this clonotype is medium-sized. The V call is TRBV20-1, the J call TRBJ2-3, with 7 bases lining up with TRBD1. The CDR3 spans 14 residues. Germline CDR1 reads DFQATT; CDR2 reads SNEGSKA (reference sequence). V dropped 5 bases and J dropped 6; count of bases not matched to a gene: 11. DNA for the CDR3: TGCAGTGCTCAGATAGGGACAGCCGTGGATACGCAGTATTTT. Protein: CSAQIGTAVDTQYF.

This clonotype was seen at least ten times. The chain's CDR3 is CASSELIQGGELFF. CDR3 in DNA: TGTGCCAGCAGTGAACTTATTCAGGGCGGGGAGCTGTTTTTT. The chain links TRBV6-1 to TRBJ2-2, with a possible D match to TRBD1 (5 bases). Germline V gives CDR1 MNHNS, CDR2 SASEGT. V was shortened by 2 bases and J by 7 bases, with 11 bases between the two germline ends. The length of the CDR3 is 14 residues.

This clonotype has ten or more counts. The chain employs TRBV28 and TRBJ1-1, with a tentative D call TRBD1 (5 bases). Germline V gene lookup returns CDR1 MDHEN and CDR2 SYDVKM. The CDR3 totals 13 residues. Trimming cost V 2 bases and J 6 bases, with 10 bases left between them. CDR3 sequence: CASSLPGLAEAFF. The CDR3 coding sequence is TGTGCCAGCAGTTTACCAGGGCTCGCTGAAGCTTTCTTT.

This clonotype showed up many times. The chain couples TRBV27 to TRBJ2-7, with TRBD1 matching over 9 bases. Germline-derived CDR1 and CDR2 are MNHEY and SMNVEV (reference sequence). The CDR3 is 15 amino acids. V gave up 2 bases and J gave up 2 bases; unmatched junction bases: 4. This CDR3 is CASSLGTGIAYEQYV. CDR3 DNA sequence: TGTGCCAGCAGTTTAGGGACAGGGATAGCCTACGAGCAGTACGTC.

This clonotype was counted ten times or more. This chain joins TRBV20-1 and TRBJ2-1; TRBD2 aligns across 14 bases. The germline V gene encodes CDR1 DFQATT and CDR2 SNEGSKA (reference sequence). Trimming removed 1 base from V and 0 bases from J; junction bases left unmatched: 8. The CDR3 contains 19 residues. For the CDR3, the DNA is TGCAGTGCTAGAGGGGGACTAGCGGGAGCCCTAAGCTCCTACAATGAGCAGTTCTTC. It encodes CSARGGLAGALSSYNEQFF.

Many counts were recorded for this clonotype. The rearrangement uses TRBV15 and TRBJ2-5; 14 bases are a match to TRBD2. The germline V gene has CDR1 LNHNV and CDR2 YYDKDF (reference sequence). This CDR3 contains 15 residues. V was clipped by 3 bases and J by 5 bases; unmatched bases: 2. DNA for the CDR3: TGTGCCACCAGCAGGGGGACTAGCGGGGGCGAGACCCAGTACTTC. The encoded protein is CATSRGTSGGETQYF.